The 28 T cell receptor beta chains below all came from one sample that was sequenced in a study of blood T cell repertoires in COVID-19 (TCRdb year 2020). The library was obtained by the immunoSEQ multiplex PCR assay. This is the immuneACCESS table as TCRdb keeps it, with only in-frame sequences that have V and J called. A part of the clones is gone; compared with another copy, unresolved V genes explain less than half, and the rest is unexplained. The table for this sample lists 250,000 to 350,000 clones; over 80% of them were counted only once. The top ten clones comprise just under 6.5% of the sample. Sequenced material: peripheral blood. The receptor source for this set is a woman between 50 and 59 years old with COVID-19, enrolled during active disease.

V usage is TRBV7-2 and J usage is TRBJ2-1; 10 bases are a match to TRBD1. The CDR3 runs 17 residues. From germline, CDR1 is SGHTA and CDR2 FQGNSA. V trimming: 2 bases; J trimming: 10 bases; junction bases outside the gene matches: 14. As DNA, the CDR3 is TGTGCCAGCAGCTTACTGGCACCGAGACAGGGGGCGACAGAGCAGTTCTTC. It yields the protein CASSLLAPRQGATEQFF.

The gene calls are TRBV5-4 and TRBJ2-3; D might be TRBD2 (6 bases). The CDR3 is 14 residues long. Germline V CDR1 and CDR2: SGHNT, YYREEE (reference sequence). V dropped 4 bases and J dropped 8 bases, with 17 bases sitting between them. CDR3 sequence reads: CASSATGLRVTQYF. The CDR3 nucleotides are TGTGCCAGCAGCGCAACGGGACTCCGGGTTACGCAGTATTTT.

The chain employs TRBV2 and TRBJ1-4; unclear D gene. In germline, CDR1 is SNHLY, CDR2 FYNNEI. The CDR3 is made up of 16 amino acids. Trimming cost V 1 base and J 2 bases, with 11 bases left between them. The CDR3 region is CASSEEGGLTNEKLFF. The CDR3 DNA sequence: TGTGCCAGCAGTGAAGAGGGCGGGCTGACTAATGAAAAACTGTTTTTT.

The gene calls are TRBV5-1 and TRBJ2-7, with TRBD2 matching over 9 bases. Germline V gene sequence: CDR1 SGHRS, CDR2 YFSETQ. With V trimmed by 0 bases and J by 4 bases, 5 bases remained unmatched. The CDR3 loop spans 15 amino acids. The chain's CDR3 is CASSLDPSGIYEQYF. The CDR3 DNA sequence: TGCGCCAGCAGCTTGGACCCTAGCGGGATTTACGAGCAGTACTTC.

This clone occurred a few times. The rearrangement uses TRBV5-1 and TRBJ2-7, with 11 positions matching TRBD1. Per germline, CDR1 SGHRS and CDR2 YFSETQ. The junction had 15 bases not matched to a gene; V was cut back by 5 bases and J by 8 bases. There are 16 residues in the CDR3. The DNA for the CDR3 is TGCGCCAGCAGTCATGGAGGGGACAGGGGGTTCCTAAAGCAGTACTTC. Protein sequence: CASSHGGDRGFLKQYF.

This chain connects TRBV11-3 to TRBJ2-7; D is perhaps TRBD1 (7 bases). The CDR3 has 14 residues. The V and J ends lost 4 bases and 3 bases respectively, with 13 bases between them. Looked up from germline, CDR1 is SGHNT and CDR2 is YENEEA. In DNA, the CDR3 is TGTGCCAGCAGCTCCAGACAGGGACTCTACGAGCAGTACTTC. Translation gives CASSSRQGLYEQYF.

The J gene is TRBJ2-2, the V gene TRBV5-1; the D gene is possibly TRBD2 (6 bases). Germline CDR1 is SGHRS and CDR2 is YFSETQ. The CDR3 is 17 residues long. Between the trimmed V and J ends, which lost 4 bases and 0 bases, there was a span of 16 bases. The CDR3 DNA follows: TGCGCCAGCAGCCCCGGGGGAGCGGGCTCGAACACCGGGGAGCTGTTTTTT. Translated, it gives CASSPGGAGSNTGELFF. The full variable domain, completed using reference TRBV5-1 and TRBJ2-2, is KAGVTQTPRYLIKTRGQQVTLSCSPISGHRSVSWYQQTPGQGLQFLFEYFSETQRNKGNFPGRFSGRQFSNSRSEMNVSTLELGDSALYLCASSPGGAGSNTGELFFGEGSRLTVL.

The chain has TRBV20-1 and TRBJ2-7; 8 bases align to TRBD1. This CDR3 contains 14 residues. Trimming cost V 3 bases and J 4 bases; bases outside gene matches: 8. CDR1 and CDR2 (germline): DFQATT, SNEGSKA (reference sequence). CDR3 residues: CSASPRGRIYEQYF. The CDR3 coding sequence is TGCAGTGCTAGTCCCAGGGGGCGAATTTACGAGCAGTACTTC.

This clone was detected a few times. The chain couples TRBV11-2 to TRBJ2-7, with 10 bases lining up with TRBD1. This CDR3 is 15 amino acids long. Germline CDR1 reads SGHAT; CDR2 reads FQNNGV. Trimming at V came to 4 bases and at J to 2 bases, leaving 5 bases not matched to a gene. The CDR3 region is CASSSGQGRAYEQYF. The CDR3 DNA reads TGTGCCAGCAGCTCGGGACAGGGGAGGGCCTACGAGCAGTACTTC.

This chain uses TRBV11-2 with TRBJ2-3; 9 bases line up with TRBD2. Germline V lookup: CDR1 SGHAT, CDR2 FQNNGV. J gave up 7 bases and V 0 bases, and 5 bases lay outside the gene matches. The CDR3 totals 15 residues. CDR3 amino acids: CASSLDSTSGNTQYF. Written as DNA, the CDR3 is TGTGCCAGCAGCTTAGATTCGACTAGCGGAAATACGCAGTATTTT.

V usage is TRBV6-5 and J usage is TRBJ2-1, with 8 positions matching TRBD2. This CDR3 is built from 13 residues. Germline CDR1 MNHEY, CDR2 SVGAGI. The junction had 3 bases not matched to a gene; V was cut back by 7 bases and J by 4 bases. The CDR3 here is CASNLAGYNEQFF. The CDR3 DNA reads as TGTGCCAGCAACTTAGCGGGATACAATGAGCAGTTCTTC.

The CDR3 nucleotides are TGTGCCAGCTCACCACTAGCGGGAGGGGATCAAGAGACCCAGTACTTC. Translation: CASSPLAGGDQETQYF. This sequence joins TRBV18 and TRBJ2-5; 11 nucleotides align to TRBD2. The CDR3 covers 16 residues. Trimming cost V 1 base and J 2 bases; bases outside gene matches: 3. Germline V gene data show CDR1 as KGHSH and CDR2 as LQKENI.

V and J are TRBV12-3 or TRBV12-4 and TRBJ1-2; D remains unclear. Trimming pared 3 bases from V and 6 bases from J, leaving 11 bases between. The CDR3 runs to 13 residues. The CDR3 region is CASSLGNLNGYTF. DNA of the CDR3: TGTGCCAGCAGTTTGGGCAACCTGAATGGCTACACCTTC.

This clone has just one count. V usage is TRBV5-1 and J usage is TRBJ1-1; a possible D gene is TRBD1 (5 bases). This CDR3 has 16 residues. V gave up 4 bases and J gave up 1 base, with 17 bases separating them. Germline V gives CDR1 SGHRS, CDR2 YFSETQ. CDR3 in DNA: TGCGCCAGCAGCCAGACCCCGGGGGGGACGAACACTGAAGCTTTCTTT. It yields the protein CASSQTPGGTNTEAFF.

This chain uses TRBV3-1 (or the pseudogene TRBV3-2) with TRBJ2-3; 10 bases agree with TRBD2. This CDR3 is built from 15 residues. Looked up from germline, CDR1 is LGHDT and CDR2 is YNNKEL (reference sequence). V shed 4 bases and J 0 bases; nucleotides not matched to a gene: 1. The CDR3 DNA is TGTGCCAGCAGCCCGACTAGCGGGAGCACAGATACGCAGTATTTT. As protein: CASSPTSGSTDTQYF.

The CDR3: CSASVTSGRRSHEQFF. The CDR3 coding sequence is TGCAGTGCTAGTGTCACTAGCGGGAGGAGGTCACATGAGCAGTTCTTC. This chain connects TRBV20-1 to TRBJ2-1; 12 nucleotides align to TRBD2. V was pared by 3 bases and J by 8 bases, with 11 bases of the junction left unmatched. Germline V gene lookup returns CDR1 DFQATT and CDR2 SNEGSKA (reference sequence). CDR3 size: 16 residues.

This chain uses TRBV2 with TRBJ1-1; the match to TRBD1 covers 8 bases. With 2 bases clipped from V and 0 bases from J, the junction kept 5 bases outside the gene matches. Germline V gene lookup returns CDR1 SNHLY and CDR2 FYNNEI. This CDR3 comprises 16 residues. CDR3 DNA: TGTGCCAGCAGTGAACAGGGGGCAGGGGTGAACACTGAAGCTTTCTTT. Translating it yields CASSEQGAGVNTEAFF. Complete variable domain (other parts from reference TRBV2 and TRBJ1-1): EPEVTQTPSHQVTQMGQEVILRCVPISNHLYFYWYRQILGQKVEFLVSFYNNEISEKSEIFDDQFSVERPDGSNFTLKIRSTKLEDSAMYFCASSEQGAGVNTEAFFGQGTRLTVV.

The rearrangement joins TRBV6-5 to TRBJ1-4; D is undetermined. Germline lookup yields CDR1 MNHEY and CDR2 SVGAGI. The CDR3 extends over 13 amino acids. Trimming cost V 9 bases and J 0 bases, with 8 bases left between them. CDR3 DNA sequence: TGTGCCAGATGCGGTGCAACTAATGAAAAACTGTTTTTT. Residues: CARCGATNEKLFF.

This chain joins TRBV30 and TRBJ1-6; D is perhaps TRBD1 (6 bases). CDR3 size: 15 residues. V was cut by 4 bases and J by 4 bases, with 14 bases left in between. Germline values: CDR1 GTSNPN, CDR2 SVGIG (reference sequence). CDR3 sequence reads: CAWKQGFLYNSPLHF. For the CDR3, the DNA is TGTGCCTGGAAACAGGGTTTCCTTTATAATTCACCCCTCCACTTT.

The chain carries TRBV7-9 and TRBJ2-1, with 7 nucleotides matching TRBD1. Germline assignment: CDR1 SEHNR and CDR2 FQNEAQ (reference sequence). V was pared by 2 bases and J by 8 bases, with 3 bases of the junction left unmatched. This CDR3 is built from 13 residues. CDR3 amino acids: CASSLKGGHEQFF. In DNA form, the CDR3 reads TGTGCCAGCAGCTTAAAAGGGGGCCATGAGCAGTTCTTC.

The chain has TRBV21-1 and TRBJ1-1; the table's D gene call, TRBD1, was not cross checked with the DNA. TRBV21-1 is an annotated pseudogene. The CDR3 runs to 15 residues. The CDR3 region has the DNA TGTGCCAGCAGGATATACAGGGCCATGAACACTGAAGCTTTCTTT. Translating it yields CASRIYRAMNTEAFF.

This clone was detected only a few times. The genes are TRBV18 and TRBJ2-7; 9 bases agree with TRBD1. V lost 3 bases and J lost 6; bases outside the gene matches: 15. Germline lookup yields CDR1 KGHSH and CDR2 LQKENI. The CDR3 sequence is 17 residues long. CDR3 DNA: TGTGCCAGCTCACCCCTTCGCCCGGGACAGGGTAGGGTCGAGCAGTACTTC. Translating gives CASSPLRPGQGRVEQYF.

The rearrangement links TRBV4-1 to TRBJ2-3, with 11 bases that match TRBD2. CDR1 is MGHRA and CDR2 is YSYEKL in the germline V gene. The CDR3 extends over 19 amino acids. V lost 0 bases and J lost 9; bases outside the gene matches: 17. CDR3 nucleotide sequence: TGCGCCAGCAGCCAAGAGCTGACTAGCGGGACTGGGAAATTTCGAACGCAGTATTTT. It codes for CASSQELTSGTGKFRTQYF.

This chain links TRBV2 with TRBJ2-7, with D maybe TRBD2 (6 bases). Germline CDR1 reads SNHLY; CDR2 reads FYNNEI. The CDR3 totals 15 residues. Trimming took off 6 bases at V and 6 bases at J, with 21 bases between the two ends. CDR3 amino acids: CASRGGRAVIGEQYF. Here the CDR3 DNA reads TGTGCCAGCAGGGGGGGTAGGGCGGTCATAGGCGAGCAGTACTTC.

V gene TRBV4-1 combines with J gene TRBJ2-7; 9 bases line up with TRBD1. The CDR3 sequence is 15 residues long. Germline loops: CDR1 MGHRA, CDR2 YSYEKL. With 5 bases clipped from V and 2 bases from J, the junction kept 7 bases outside the gene matches. CDR3 in DNA: TGCGCCAGCAGCAGTTCGGGGACAGGGCCCTACGAGCAGTACTTC. This sequence encodes CASSSSGTGPYEQYF.

This sequence joins TRBV11-2 and TRBJ2-2; a weak D match, TRBD1 (6 bases). V lost 5 bases and J lost 0, with 10 bases in between. This CDR3 contains 15 residues. Germline CDR1 reads SGHAT; CDR2 reads FQNNGV. The CDR3 region has the DNA TGTGCCAGCAGCCCACAGGGTTCGAACACCGGGGAGCTGTTTTTT. Translating it yields CASSPQGSNTGELFF. Full variable domain (outside the CDR3, taken from reference TRBV11-2 and TRBJ2-2): EAGVAQSPRYKIIEKRQSVAFWCNPISGHATLYWYQQILGQGPKLLIQFQNNGVVDDSQLPKDRFSAERLKGVDSTLKIQPAKLEDSAVYLCASSPQGSNTGELFFGEGSRLTVL.

CDR3: CASSEAWDRQQFF. DNA for the CDR3: TGTGCCAGCAGTGAAGCATGGGACAGGCAACAATTCTTT. V usage is TRBV2 and J usage is TRBJ1-1; 8 bases map to TRBD1. This CDR3 contains 13 residues. J gave up 14 bases and V 0 bases, and 8 bases lay outside the gene matches. Germline V gives CDR1 SNHLY, CDR2 FYNNEI. The full variable domain, rest sourced from reference TRBV2 and TRBJ1-1, is EPEVTQTPSHQVTQMGQEVILRCVPISNHLYFYWYRQILGQKVEFLVSFYNNEISEKSEIFDDQFSVERPDGSNFTLKIRSTKLEDSAMYFCASSEAWDRQQFFGQGTRLTVV.

Comment on this clone: Additional DNA sequences in this sample encode the identical CDR3. The chain employs TRBV29-1 and TRBJ1-2, with TRBD1 matching 8 bases. The germline V gene encodes CDR1 SQVTM and CDR2 ANQGSEA. V was pared by 6 bases and J by 0 bases, with 6 bases of the junction left unmatched. This CDR3 has 14 residues. CDR3 nucleotide sequence: TGCAGCGTACGAGGACAGGGAACTAACTATGGCTACACCTTC. Translating it yields CSVRGQGTNYGYTF.